Reported below is one TCR beta chain. The CDR3 contains 15 residues. V lost 3 bases, J lost 8 bases, and 9 bases stayed unmatched. Germline V gene sequence: CDR1 SGHVS, CDR2 FQNEAQ. Treatment reported: randomized to nivolumab then ipilimumab (arm A) or the reverse (arm B). These data are taken from a study of sequential checkpoint blockade in melanoma. Method: immunoSEQ multiplex PCR; TCRdb's copy keeps in-frame clones and lacks some. This sample has over 10,000 clones, with roughly 70% found just once. The J gene is TRBJ2-4, the V gene TRBV7-8, with 8 bases identical to TRBD1. The input for sequencing was CD8+ T cells sorted from blood (inferred from file names), taken from a patient given nivolumab and ipilimumab in sequence. The TCR originated in a human donor with melanoma. The CDR3 sequence: CASSFLDRAADIQYF. DNA for the CDR3: TGTGCCAGCAGCTTCCTGGACAGGGCGGCGGACATTCAGTACTTC.